This T cell receptor (beta chain) was sequenced for a study of T cell responses to AZD1222 COVID-19 vaccine. Study observations and caveats: After two AZD1222 doses, spike-specific TCR breadth and depth rose versus day 0. Across spike, vaccine-associated CD4 TCRs were found, dominant at 160-218 and 743-854.

As to this clone: What it recognizes is unknown.

Data came from immunoSEQ multiplex PCR; TCRdb stores just in-frame clones and leaves some out. In the table there are 80,000 to 100,000 clones, under 95% of which are singletons. Pooled in the analysis were second doses at about 4 or about 12 weeks. The receptor was derived from an adult who received the AZD1222 COVID-19 vaccine. Sequencing used peripheral blood, obtained 28 days after the second AZD1222 dose.

The CDR3 loop reads CASSLVKGAGEKLFF. The CDR3 nucleotides read TGTGCCAGCAGCTTAGTCAAGGGGGCAGGAGAAAAACTGTTTTTT. V and J are TRBV7-8 and TRBJ1-4; TRBD1 matches at 7 bases. CDR3 size: 15 residues. Germline CDR1 reads SGHVS; CDR2 reads FQNEAQ. V shed 1 base and J 8 bases; nucleotides not matched to a gene: 7.